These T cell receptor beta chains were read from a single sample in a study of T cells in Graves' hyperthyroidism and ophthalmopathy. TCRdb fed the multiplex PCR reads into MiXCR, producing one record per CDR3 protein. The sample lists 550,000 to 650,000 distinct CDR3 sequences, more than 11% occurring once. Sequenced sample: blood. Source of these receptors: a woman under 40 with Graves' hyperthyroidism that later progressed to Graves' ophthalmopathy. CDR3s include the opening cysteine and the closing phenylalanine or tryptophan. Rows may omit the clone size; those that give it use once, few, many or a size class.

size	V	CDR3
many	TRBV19	CASSAPPRGQYMNTEAFF
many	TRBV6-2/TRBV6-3	CASSDTGGRRTGELFF
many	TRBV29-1	CSVEESYDEQFF
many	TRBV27	CASAMTESYEQYF
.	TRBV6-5	CASSYSAGGAKNIQYF
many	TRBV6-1	CASNSRGPDQPQHF
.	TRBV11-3	CASSSGGDPEAFF
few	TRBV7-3	CASSSDMTSPLHF
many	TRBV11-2	CASSFAVNQIYEQYF
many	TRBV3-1	CTSSQGQASTDTQYF
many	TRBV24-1	CATSETGRGYTF
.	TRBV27	CASRPTRSNTGELFF
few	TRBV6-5	CASSYPGGAQYF
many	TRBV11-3	CASSLGDGSTGELFF
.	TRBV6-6	CASSYSSGQYYEQYF
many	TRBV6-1	CASTERTSEGNEQFF
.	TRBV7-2	CASSLGAGSTGELFF
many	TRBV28	CASSLLSVNTEAFF
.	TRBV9	CASSVEEGTGNTIYF
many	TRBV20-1	CSAPTSGRLYEQYF
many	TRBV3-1	CASRTSSGVQEKLFF
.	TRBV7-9	CASSQTRDTPNYGYTF
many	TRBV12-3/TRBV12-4	CASSLPSTHEGRTEAFF
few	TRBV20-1	CSAYVAGGETQYF
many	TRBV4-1	CASSHIGREQPNEQFF
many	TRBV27	CASSRQDQNTEAFF
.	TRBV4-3	CASSQERAATEAFF
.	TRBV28	CASTRGGTDTQYF
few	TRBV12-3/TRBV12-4	CASRGVDTQYF
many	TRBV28	CASIQAGGPYEQFF
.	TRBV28	CASSRAGLNQPQHF
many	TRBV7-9	CASRQGADTEAFF
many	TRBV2	CASTFGGSGYTF
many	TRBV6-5	CASSYEPTTQYF
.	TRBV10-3	CAIRGQGAETQYF
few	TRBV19	CASSIGPDRGYQPQHF
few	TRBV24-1	CATSGDNNQPQHF
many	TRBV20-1	CSARVGVGYTF
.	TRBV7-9	CASSLTDLEQFF
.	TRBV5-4	CASSLEGALSHSGANVLTF
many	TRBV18	CASSQTGDYGYTF
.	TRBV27	CASRSRWDEQYF
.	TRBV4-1	CASSQDPSGRAADTQYF
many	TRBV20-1	CSASGRTSGANVLTF
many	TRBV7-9	CASSHGRPGRYEQYF
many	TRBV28	CASSTPRLTPYEQYF
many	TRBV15	CATSSGIQETQYF
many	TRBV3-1	CASSPSFGAGNEKLFF
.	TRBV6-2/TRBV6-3	CASSYGGDLYNEQFF
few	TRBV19	CASSPTSPQETQYF
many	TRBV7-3	CASSLTQGNIQYF